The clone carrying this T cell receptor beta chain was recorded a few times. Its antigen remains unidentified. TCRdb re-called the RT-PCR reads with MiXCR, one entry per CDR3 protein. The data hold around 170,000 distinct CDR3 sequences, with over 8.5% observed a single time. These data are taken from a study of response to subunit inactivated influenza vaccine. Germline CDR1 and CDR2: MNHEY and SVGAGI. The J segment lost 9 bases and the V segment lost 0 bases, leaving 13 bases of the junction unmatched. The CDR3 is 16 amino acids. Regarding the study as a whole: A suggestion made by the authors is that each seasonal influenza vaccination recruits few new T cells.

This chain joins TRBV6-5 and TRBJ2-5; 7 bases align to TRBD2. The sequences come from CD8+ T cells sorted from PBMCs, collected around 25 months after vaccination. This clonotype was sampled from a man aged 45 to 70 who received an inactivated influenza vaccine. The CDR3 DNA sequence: TGTGCCAGCAGTTACTCCTGGGGAGGGTCTGAGGAGCCCCAGTACTTC. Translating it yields CASSYSWGGSEEPQYF.